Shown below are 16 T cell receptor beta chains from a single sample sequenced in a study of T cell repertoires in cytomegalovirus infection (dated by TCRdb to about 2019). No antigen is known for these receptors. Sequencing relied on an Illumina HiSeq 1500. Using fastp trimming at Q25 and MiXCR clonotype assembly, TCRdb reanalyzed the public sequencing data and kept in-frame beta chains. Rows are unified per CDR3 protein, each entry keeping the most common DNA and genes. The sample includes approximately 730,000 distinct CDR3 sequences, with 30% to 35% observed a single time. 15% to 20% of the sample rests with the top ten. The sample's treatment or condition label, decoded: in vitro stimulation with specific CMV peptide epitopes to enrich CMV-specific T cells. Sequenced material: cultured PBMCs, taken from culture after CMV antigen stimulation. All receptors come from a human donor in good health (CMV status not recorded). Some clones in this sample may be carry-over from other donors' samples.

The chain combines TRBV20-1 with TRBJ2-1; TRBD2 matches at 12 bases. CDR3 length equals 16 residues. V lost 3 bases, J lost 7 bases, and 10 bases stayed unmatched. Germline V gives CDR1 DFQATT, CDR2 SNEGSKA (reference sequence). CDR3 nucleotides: TGCAGTGCTAGCTTAATATCTAGCGGGAGGGGGAATGAGCAGTTCTTC. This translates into CSASLISSGRGNEQFF.

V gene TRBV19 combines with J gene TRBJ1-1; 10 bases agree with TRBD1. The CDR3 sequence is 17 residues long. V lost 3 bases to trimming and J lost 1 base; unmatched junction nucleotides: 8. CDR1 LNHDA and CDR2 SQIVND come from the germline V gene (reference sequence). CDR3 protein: CASSIRQGAVWNTEAFF. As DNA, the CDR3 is TGTGCCAGTAGTATCAGACAGGGGGCTGTCTGGAACACTGAAGCTTTCTTT.

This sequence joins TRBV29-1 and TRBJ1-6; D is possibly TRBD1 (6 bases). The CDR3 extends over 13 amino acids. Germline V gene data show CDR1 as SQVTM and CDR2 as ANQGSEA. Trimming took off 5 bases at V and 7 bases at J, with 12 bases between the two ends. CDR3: CSVSRGINSPLHF. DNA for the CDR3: TGCAGCGTTTCAAGGGGGATAAATTCACCCCTCCACTTT.

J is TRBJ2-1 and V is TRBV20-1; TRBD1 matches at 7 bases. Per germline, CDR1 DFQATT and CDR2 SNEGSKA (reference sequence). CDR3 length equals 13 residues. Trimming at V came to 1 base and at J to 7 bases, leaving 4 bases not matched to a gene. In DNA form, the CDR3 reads TGCAGTGCTAGAGCGACCAGGGGGAATGAGCAGTTCTTC. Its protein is CSARATRGNEQFF.

The CDR3 DNA reads TGCGCCAGCAGCCAAGATCGGGACAGCCCTCCCCAGTACTTC. This codes for CASSQDRDSPPQYF. V is TRBV4-1 and J is TRBJ2-5; 7 positions agree with TRBD1. Trimming removed 0 bases from V and 9 bases from J; junction bases left unmatched: 7. Germline lookup yields CDR1 MGHRA and CDR2 YSYEKL. The CDR3 has 14 residues.

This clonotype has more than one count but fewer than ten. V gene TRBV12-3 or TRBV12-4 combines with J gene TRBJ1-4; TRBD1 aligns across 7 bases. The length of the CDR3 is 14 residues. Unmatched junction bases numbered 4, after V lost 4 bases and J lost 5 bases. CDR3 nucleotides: TGTGCCAGCAGTTGGAGGGGGCCGAATGAAAAACTGTTTTTT. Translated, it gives CASSWRGPNEKLFF.

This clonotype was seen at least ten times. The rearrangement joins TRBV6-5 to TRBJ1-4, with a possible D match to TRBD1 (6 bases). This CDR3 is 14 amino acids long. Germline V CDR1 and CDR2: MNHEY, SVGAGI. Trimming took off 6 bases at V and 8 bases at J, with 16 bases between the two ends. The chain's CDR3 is CASRPGTRIEKLFF. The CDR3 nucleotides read TGTGCCAGCAGACCTGGGACACGAATCGAAAAACTGTTTTTT.

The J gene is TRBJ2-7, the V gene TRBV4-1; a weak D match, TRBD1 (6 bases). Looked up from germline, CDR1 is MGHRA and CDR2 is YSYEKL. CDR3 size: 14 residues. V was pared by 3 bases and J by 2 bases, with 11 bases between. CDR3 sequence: CASSQDTGTYEQYF. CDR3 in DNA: TGCGCCAGCAGCCAGGACACAGGGACCTACGAGCAGTACTTC.

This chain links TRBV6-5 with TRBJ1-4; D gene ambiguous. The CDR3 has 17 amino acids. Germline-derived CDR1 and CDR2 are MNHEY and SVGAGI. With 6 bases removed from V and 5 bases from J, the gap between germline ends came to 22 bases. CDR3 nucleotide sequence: TGTGCCAGCAGATCCCCCTGGCGGGAGGGAGCAAATGAAAAACTGTTTTTT. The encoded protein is CASRSPWREGANEKLFF.

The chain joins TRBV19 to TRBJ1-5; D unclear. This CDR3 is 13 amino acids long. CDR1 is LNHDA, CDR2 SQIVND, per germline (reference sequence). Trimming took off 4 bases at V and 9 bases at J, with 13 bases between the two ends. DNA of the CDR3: TGTGCCAGTAGTACGGTAGGTGGTGCGCCCCAGCATTTT. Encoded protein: CASSTVGGAPQHF. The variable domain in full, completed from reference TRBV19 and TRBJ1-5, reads DGGITQSPKYLFRKEGQNVTLSCEQNLNHDAMYWYRQDPGQGLRLIYYSQIVNDFQKGDIAEGYSVSREKKESFPLTVTSAQKNPTAFYLCASSTVGGAPQHFGDGTRLSIL.

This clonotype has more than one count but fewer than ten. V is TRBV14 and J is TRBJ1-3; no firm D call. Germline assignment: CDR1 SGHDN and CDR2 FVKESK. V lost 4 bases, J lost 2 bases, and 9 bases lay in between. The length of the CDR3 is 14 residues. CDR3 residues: CASSRSVTGNTIYF. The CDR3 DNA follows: TGTGCCAGCAGCCGTTCGGTGACTGGAAACACCATATATTTT.

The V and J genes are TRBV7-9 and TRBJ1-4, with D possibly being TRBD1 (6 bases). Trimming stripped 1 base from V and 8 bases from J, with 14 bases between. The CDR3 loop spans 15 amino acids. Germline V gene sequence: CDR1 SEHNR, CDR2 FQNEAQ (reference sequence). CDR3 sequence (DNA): TGTGCCAGCAGCTTAGAGGGACACGGACAGGAAAAACTGTTTTTT. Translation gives CASSLEGHGQEKLFF.

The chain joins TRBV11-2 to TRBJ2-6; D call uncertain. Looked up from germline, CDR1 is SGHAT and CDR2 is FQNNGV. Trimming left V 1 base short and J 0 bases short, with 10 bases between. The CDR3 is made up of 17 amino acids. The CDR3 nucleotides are TGTGCCAGCAGCTTAGTCCTAACACGCTCTGGGGCCAACGTCCTGACTTTC. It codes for CASSLVLTRSGANVLTF.

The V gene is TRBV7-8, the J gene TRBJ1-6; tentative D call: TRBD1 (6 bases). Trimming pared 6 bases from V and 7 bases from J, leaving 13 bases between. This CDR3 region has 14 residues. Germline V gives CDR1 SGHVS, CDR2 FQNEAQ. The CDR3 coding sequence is TGTGCCAGCAGATCGGACAGCTCCAATTCACCCCTCCACTTT. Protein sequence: CASRSDSSNSPLHF.

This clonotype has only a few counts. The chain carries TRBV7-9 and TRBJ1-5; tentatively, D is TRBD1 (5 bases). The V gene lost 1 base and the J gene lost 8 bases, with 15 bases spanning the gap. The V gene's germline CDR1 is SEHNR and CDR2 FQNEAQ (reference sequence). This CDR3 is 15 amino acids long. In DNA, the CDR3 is TGTGCCAGCAGCTTAGGGGGCGGGAGTAAAGAGCCCCAGCATTTT. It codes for CASSLGGGSKEPQHF.

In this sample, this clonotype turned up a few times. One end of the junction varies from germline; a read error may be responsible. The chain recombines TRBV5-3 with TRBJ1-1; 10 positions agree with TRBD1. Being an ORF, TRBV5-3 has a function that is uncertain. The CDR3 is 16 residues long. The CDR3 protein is CASSLPGDRGNTEAFF. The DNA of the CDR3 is TGTGCCAGCAGCTTGCCCGGGGACAGGGGGAACACTGAAGCTTTCTTT.